The 20 T cell receptor beta chains in this list originate from one sample, sequenced in a study of blood T cell repertoires in COVID-19. Profiled with immunoSEQ multiplex PCR; TCRdb holds only in-frame clones, not every one. In the table there are roughly 300,000 clones, around 92% of which are singletons. Sequencing was performed on peripheral blood. The receptors come from a woman aged 30 to 39 with COVID-19, enrolled during active disease.

The genes are TRBV5-4 and TRBJ2-6; TRBD1 agrees at 10 bases. The CDR3 sequence is 17 residues long. CDR1 and CDR2 (germline): SGHNT, YYREEE (reference sequence). V shed 4 bases and J 0 bases; nucleotides not matched to a gene: 4. CDR3 bases: TGTGCCAGCAGCCTGGGACAGGGGTTCTCTGGGGCCAACGTCCTGACTTTC. It translates to CASSLGQGFSGANVLTF.

V and J are TRBV9 and TRBJ2-3; the D gene is possibly TRBD2 (5 bases). The CDR3 is 15 residues long. Trimming took 1 base from V and 0 from J, leaving 9 bases between them. Germline lookup yields CDR1 SGDLS and CDR2 YYNGEE. CDR3 region: CASSVSGFSTDTQYF. The DNA of the CDR3 is TGTGCCAGCAGCGTAAGCGGTTTTAGCACAGATACGCAGTATTTT. The full variable domain, in which reference TRBV9 and TRBJ2-3 provide the parts outside the CDR3, is DSGVTQTPKHLITATGQRVTLRCSPRSGDLSVYWYQQSLDQGLQFLIQYYNGEERAKGNILERFSAQQFPDLHSELNLSSLELGDSALYFCASSVSGFSTDTQYFGPGTRLTVL.

The gene calls are TRBV6-5 and TRBJ1-1; D not certain. The CDR3 has 14 residues. V dropped 5 bases and J dropped 4 bases, with 14 bases sitting between them. Germline V gene data show CDR1 as MNHEY and CDR2 as SVGAGI. The CDR3 region is CASSMTFGSTEAFF. In nucleotides, the CDR3 is TGTGCCAGCAGTATGACATTTGGGAGCACTGAAGCTTTCTTT.

The chain carries TRBV28 and TRBJ2-7; 7 bases agree with TRBD1. Per the germline V gene, CDR1 is MDHEN and CDR2 is SYDVKM. The ends lost 4 bases at V and 0 bases at J; junction bases unmatched: 6. The CDR3 length is 15 residues. The CDR3 DNA reads as TGTGCCAGCAGTTCCGGACAGGAGAGCTCCTACGAGCAGTACGTC. This encodes CASSSGQESSYEQYV.

The gene calls are TRBV28 and TRBJ1-3, with TRBD1 matching 9 bases. Per germline, CDR1 MDHEN and CDR2 SYDVKM. The CDR3 spans 17 residues. V shed 6 bases and J 0 bases; nucleotides not matched to a gene: 9. CDR3 sequence reads: CASRQPGTGPSGNTIYF. The CDR3 DNA sequence: TGTGCCAGCAGGCAACCTGGGACAGGGCCCTCTGGAAACACCATATATTTT. Full variable domain (remainder filled in from reference TRBV28 and TRBJ1-3): DVKVTQSSRYLVKRTGEKVFLECVQDMDHENMFWYRQDPGLGLRLIYFSYDVKMKEKGDIPEGYSVSREKKERFSLILESASTNQTSMYLCASRQPGTGPSGNTIYFGEGSWLTVV.

The chain recombines TRBV4-3 with TRBJ2-3; TRBD2 might be the D (5 bases). The CDR3 is 18 residues long. V lost 0 bases, J lost 6 bases, and 22 bases lay in between. CDR1 is LGHNA and CDR2 is YSLEER in the germline V gene. CDR3 DNA: TGCGCCAGCAGCCAAGACCCACGGGGAGCGGCGGTGGGCGATACGCAGTATTTT. Amino acid sequence: CASSQDPRGAAVGDTQYF.

V is TRBV6-5 and J is TRBJ1-2; TRBD1 matches at 7 bases. The CDR3 runs to 12 residues. V trimming: 6 bases; J trimming: 8 bases; junction bases outside the gene matches: 6. Germline-derived CDR1 and CDR2 are MNHEY and SVGAGI. CDR3 loop: CASRPTGLGYTF. CDR3 in DNA: TGTGCCAGCAGACCGACAGGGTTGGGCTACACCTTC.

J is TRBJ1-2 and V is TRBV4-2; perhaps TRBD1 as D (6 bases). CDR3 length: 13 amino acids. Germline V gene lookup returns CDR1 LGHNA and CDR2 YNFKEQ. Trimming took 1 base from V and 7 from J, leaving 10 bases between them. The CDR3 DNA reads TGTGCCAGCAGCCAAGTCGGCAGGGGTGGCTACACCTTC. Its translation: CASSQVGRGGYTF.

The chain carries TRBV7-9 and TRBJ1-4; TRBD1 matches at 9 bases. J was trimmed by 7 bases and V by 1 base; bases with no gene match: 4. The CDR3 sequence is 15 residues long. Germline assignment: CDR1 SEHNR and CDR2 FQNEAQ (reference sequence). In nucleotides, the CDR3 is TGTGCCAGCAGCTTAGTCACAGGGGGCGTTGAAAAACTGTTTTTT. Amino acids: CASSLVTGGVEKLFF.

The genes are TRBV4-3 and TRBJ2-3; D is possibly TRBD2 (7 bases). The CDR3 spans 15 residues. Per the germline V gene, CDR1 is LGHNA and CDR2 is YSLEER. V was trimmed by 0 bases and J by 5 bases, leaving 12 bases between them. CDR3 in DNA: TGCGCCAGCAGCCAAGATAGGAGGGGGGGAGATACGCAGTATTTT. Translation: CASSQDRRGGDTQYF.

The V and J genes are TRBV27 and TRBJ1-5, with 7 bases fitting TRBD1. This CDR3 is built from 15 residues. CDR1 and CDR2 (germline): MNHEY, SMNVEV (reference sequence). Germline trimming cut 5 bases from V and 4 bases from J; bases unmatched to any gene: 8. CDR3 region: CASSPDRAPNQPQHF. For the CDR3, the DNA is TGTGCCAGCAGTCCCGACAGGGCTCCGAATCAGCCCCAGCATTTT.

J is TRBJ1-5 and V is TRBV3-1 (or the pseudogene TRBV3-2); D is uncertain. The V end lost 1 base, the J end lost 7 bases, and 14 bases lay between the germline ends. The CDR3 spans 15 residues. Germline CDR1 is LGHDT and CDR2 is YNNKEL (reference sequence). CDR3 nucleotide sequence: TGTGCCAGCAGCCAAGGTTTTTCCCAGAGGCAGCCCCAGCATTTT. Protein sequence: CASSQGFSQRQPQHF.

This chain links TRBV6-7 with TRBJ1-2, with a possible D match to TRBD1 (5 bases). TRBV6-7 is classed as an ORF, of uncertain function. V lost 0 bases to trimming and J lost 8 bases, with 16 bases between them. The CDR3 totals 15 residues. CDR3 in amino acids: CASSYSIPQGGGYTF. CDR3 sequence (DNA): TGTGCCAGCAGTTACTCGATTCCTCAGGGAGGAGGCTACACCTTC.

V is TRBV7-9 and J is TRBJ2-4; D perhaps matches TRBD1 (5 bases). Trimming took 3 bases from V and 5 from J, leaving 11 bases between them. The CDR3 runs 14 residues. Per germline, CDR1 SEHNR and CDR2 FQNEAQ (reference sequence). CDR3 loop: CASSFGQGENIQYF. CDR3 coding DNA: TGTGCCAGCAGCTTTGGGCAGGGCGAAAACATTCAGTACTTC. Together with reference TRBV7-9 and TRBJ2-4, the CDR3 gives the full variable domain: DTGVSQNPRHKITKRGQNVTFRCDPISEHNRLYWYRQTLGQGPEFLTYFQNEAQLEKSRLLSDRFSAERPKGSFSTLEIQRTEQGDSAMYLCASSFGQGENIQYFGAGTRLSVL.

V gene TRBV6-5 combines with J gene TRBJ1-5, with 11 bases fitting TRBD1. The trim removed 8 bases at V and 7 bases at J, leaving 10 bases unmatched. Germline CDR1 and CDR2: MNHEY and SVGAGI. The CDR3 runs 15 residues. The CDR3 DNA follows: TGTGCCAGCTGTAAGGACAGGGGGCCCAAGCAGCCCCAGCATTTT. This sequence encodes CASCKDRGPKQPQHF.

CDR3: CASSPDSNQPQHF. The CDR3 coding sequence is TGTGCCAGCAGCCCAGATAGCAATCAGCCCCAGCATTTT. V usage is TRBV9 and J usage is TRBJ1-5; D is unclear. Germline values: CDR1 SGDLS, CDR2 YYNGEE. The germline V and J ends were trimmed by 4 bases and 0 bases, with 5 bases remaining between them. The CDR3 covers 13 residues.

The chain uses TRBV6-5 and TRBJ1-2; 7 bases align to TRBD1. The germline V gene has CDR1 MNHEY and CDR2 SVGAGI. The length of the CDR3 is 16 residues. V dropped 0 bases and J dropped 8; count of bases not matched to a gene: 12. CDR3 DNA: TGTGCCAGCAGTTACTCGGACCTACAGGGGAGAGGGGGCTACACCTTC. This codes for CASSYSDLQGRGGYTF.

The rearrangement uses TRBV6-2 or TRBV6-3 and TRBJ2-1; a possible D gene is TRBD2 (7 bases). This CDR3 has 17 residues. Deletions cut 3 bases from V and 2 bases from J, with 17 bases between. The V gene's germline CDR1 is MNHEY and CDR2 SVGEGT. DNA of the CDR3: TGTGCCAGCAGTTATGGCTTTGACGGGGGGCCCTACAATGAGCAGTTCTTC. Translating it yields CASSYGFDGGPYNEQFF.

This rearrangement joins TRBV27 to TRBJ1-3; no reliable D call. Germline lookup yields CDR1 MNHEY and CDR2 SMNVEV (reference sequence). The CDR3 has 14 amino acids. The V end lost 4 bases, the J end lost 0 bases, and 7 bases lay between the germline ends. CDR3 nucleotides: TGTGCCAGCAGTTCTACGGGCTCTGGAAACACCATATATTTT. Translation gives CASSSTGSGNTIYF.

V gene TRBV9 combines with J gene TRBJ1-1, with D maybe TRBD1 (5 bases). The germline V gene encodes CDR1 SGDLS and CDR2 YYNGEE. The CDR3 has 13 residues. Trimming pared 4 bases from V and 3 bases from J, leaving 10 bases between. The CDR3 nucleotides read TGTGCCAGCAGCCCCGACAGTTACACTGAAGCTTTCTTT. It codes for CASSPDSYTEAFF.